Below are 9 T cell receptor beta chains sequenced from a single sample in a study of regulatory T cells in long-lasting Graves disease. Specified time point: newly diagnosed GD, antithyroid drugs for less than 3 months. Researchers made the TCR library from RNA that was extracted from PBMCs. Investigators prepared the TCR beta libraries by applying iRepertoire HTBI primers and Arm-PCR of CDR3 regions. In TCRdb, the multiplex PCR reads were re-called with MiXCR into one record per CDR3 protein. The repertoire holds hundreds of thousands of distinct CDR3 sequences, with 15% to 20% as singletons. These same data were also listed under a study on T cells in Graves' hyperthyroidism and ophthalmopathy.

This specimen consisted of peripheral blood mononuclear cells (PBMCs), obtained at new diagnosis, from a patient treated with antithyroid drugs. These receptors came from a woman in her twenties or thirties with Graves disease.

This clonotype came up a few times. The gene calls are TRBV2 and TRBJ2-3; D perhaps matches TRBD2 (5 bases). The CDR3 runs 15 residues. The germline gives CDR1 SNHLY, CDR2 FYNNEI. The germline V and J ends were trimmed by 6 bases and 7 bases, with 20 bases remaining between them. Here the CDR3 DNA reads TGTGCCAGCAGAATTAAAGCGGAACCCTTGTATACGCAGTATTTT. This translates into CASRIKAEPLYTQYF.

About this clonotype itself: Since a much larger clone is just one base distant, this may be a read error. This chain links TRBV6-2 or TRBV6-3 with TRBJ1-1; D not certain. The CDR3 is made up of 12 amino acids. Trimming took off 6 bases at V and 1 base at J, with 6 bases between the two ends. CDR1 is MNHEY and CDR2 is SVGEGT in the germline V gene. The CDR3 protein is CASRAANTEAFF. The CDR3 DNA reads TGTGCCAGCAGGGCTGCGAACACTGAAGCTTTCTTT.

The CDR3 coding sequence is TGTGCCAGCTCACCACCGGGACTATCAGATACGCAGTATTTT. This translates into CASSPPGLSDTQYF. V and J are TRBV18 and TRBJ2-3, with 7 bases identical to TRBD2. With 0 bases clipped from V and 4 bases from J, the junction kept 1 base outside the gene matches. Looked up from germline, CDR1 is KGHSH and CDR2 is LQKENI. The CDR3 is 14 residues long. The full variable domain, its missing parts supplied by reference TRBV18 and TRBJ2-3, is NAGVMQNPRHLVRRRGQEARLRCSPMKGHSHVYWYRQLPEEGLKFMVYLQKENIIDESGMPKERFSAEFPKEGPSILRIQQVVRGDSAAYFCASSPPGLSDTQYFGPGTRLTVL.

The count of this clonotype is one. The genes are TRBV30 and TRBJ2-3, with TRBD2 matching over 9 bases. This CDR3 contains 17 residues. J was trimmed by 0 bases and V by 1 base; bases with no gene match: 8. In germline, CDR1 is GTSNPN, CDR2 SVGIG (reference sequence). CDR3 protein: CAWSGFSSGISTDTQYF. The CDR3 bases are TGTGCCTGGAGTGGATTCTCTAGCGGGATTAGCACAGATACGCAGTATTTT.

The sample holds many counts of this clonotype. This chain connects TRBV28 to TRBJ1-1, with D maybe TRBD1 (6 bases). V lost 6 bases and J 2 bases, leaving 16 bases between the germline ends. The germline V gene encodes CDR1 MDHEN and CDR2 SYDVKM. The CDR3 loop spans 15 amino acids. CDR3 sequence: CASSPGGTTNTEAFF. The CDR3 DNA follows: TGTGCCAGCAGCCCCGGAGGGACAACTAACACTGAAGCTTTCTTT. Complete variable domain (other parts from reference TRBV28 and TRBJ1-1): DVKVTQSSRYLVKRTGEKVFLECVQDMDHENMFWYRQDPGLGLRLIYFSYDVKMKEKGDIPEGYSVSREKKERFSLILESASTNQTSMYLCASSPGGTTNTEAFFGQGTRLTVV.

This clonotype was seen ten or more times. This chain connects TRBV20-1 to TRBJ1-1, with TRBD1 as a possible D gene (5 bases). V dropped 5 bases and J dropped 1 base, with 5 bases sitting between them. This CDR3 has 11 amino acids. The V gene's germline CDR1 is DFQATT and CDR2 SNEGSKA (reference sequence). CDR3 nucleotide sequence: TGCAGTGCTGGGGGGAACACTGAAGCTTTCTTT. This translates into CSAGGNTEAFF.

This clonotype came up a few times. The rearrangement uses TRBV30 and TRBJ2-5; TRBD1 agrees at 9 bases. The V gene's germline CDR1 is GTSNPN and CDR2 SVGIG (reference sequence). The CDR3 spans 12 residues. V shed 5 bases and J 5 bases; nucleotides not matched to a gene: 3. The CDR3 nucleotides read TGTGCCTGGGGGACAGGGTGGGAGACCCAGTACTTC. This translates into CAWGTGWETQYF.

The sample holds a few counts of this clonotype. The rearrangement links TRBV11-1 to TRBJ1-1; 9 positions agree with TRBD1. The CDR3 covers 17 residues. After removal of 5 bases from V and 3 bases from J, the junction contained 13 bases not matched to a gene. In germline, CDR1 is SGHAT, CDR2 FQDESV (reference sequence). The CDR3 coding sequence is TGTGCCAGCAGCCTCGGGACAGGGTGGGAGCAAGACACTGAAGCTTTCTTT. This sequence encodes CASSLGTGWEQDTEAFF.

As to this clonotype: The junction departs from the called germline gene at one end, perhaps through a read error. J is TRBJ1-2 and V is TRBV3-1, with D perhaps TRBD1 (5 bases). The CDR3 has 16 residues. Germline-derived CDR1 and CDR2 are LGHDT and YNNKEL (reference sequence). CDR3 sequence (DNA): TGTGCCAGCAACCAAGTAAATCCAGGGCTTAACTATGGCTACACCTTC. Translated, it gives CASNQVNPGLNYGYTF.